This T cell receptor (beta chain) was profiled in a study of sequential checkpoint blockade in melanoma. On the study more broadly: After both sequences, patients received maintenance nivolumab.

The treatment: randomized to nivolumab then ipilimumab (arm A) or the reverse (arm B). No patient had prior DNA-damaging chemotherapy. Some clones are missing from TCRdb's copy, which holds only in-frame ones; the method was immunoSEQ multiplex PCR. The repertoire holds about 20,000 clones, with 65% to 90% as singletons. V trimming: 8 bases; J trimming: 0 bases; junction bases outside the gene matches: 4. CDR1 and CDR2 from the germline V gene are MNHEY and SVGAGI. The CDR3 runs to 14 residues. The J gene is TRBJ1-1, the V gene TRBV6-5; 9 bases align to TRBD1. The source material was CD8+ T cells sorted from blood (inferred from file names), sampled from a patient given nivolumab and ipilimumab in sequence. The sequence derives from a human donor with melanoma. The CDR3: CASRQGGLNTEAFF. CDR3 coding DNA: TGTGCCAGCCGACAGGGGGGATTGAACACTGAAGCTTTCTTT.